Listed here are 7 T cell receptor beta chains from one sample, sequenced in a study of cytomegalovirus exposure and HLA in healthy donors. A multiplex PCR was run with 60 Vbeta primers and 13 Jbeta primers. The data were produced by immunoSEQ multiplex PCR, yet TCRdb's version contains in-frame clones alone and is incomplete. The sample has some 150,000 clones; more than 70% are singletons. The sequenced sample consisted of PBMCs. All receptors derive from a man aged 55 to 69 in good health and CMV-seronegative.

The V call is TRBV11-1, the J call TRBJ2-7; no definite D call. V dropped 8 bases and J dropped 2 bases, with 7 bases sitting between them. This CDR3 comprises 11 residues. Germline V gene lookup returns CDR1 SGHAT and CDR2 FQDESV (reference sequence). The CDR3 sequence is CASAIAYEQYF. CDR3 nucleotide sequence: TGTGCCAGCGCCATAGCCTACGAGCAGTACTTC.

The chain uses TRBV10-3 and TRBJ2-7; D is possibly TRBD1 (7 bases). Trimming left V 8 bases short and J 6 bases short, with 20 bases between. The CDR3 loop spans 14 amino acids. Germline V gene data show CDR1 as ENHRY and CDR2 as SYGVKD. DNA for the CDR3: TGTGCCATCGGAGGGAGTAGGGGGCAGAGCGAGCAGTACTTC. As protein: CAIGGSRGQSEQYF.

The CDR3 region has the DNA TGCGCCAGCAGCTCCTTTGTAGGGGACTCCTACGAGCAGTACTTC. This codes for CASSSFVGDSYEQYF. This chain connects TRBV4-1 to TRBJ2-7; maybe TRBD1 (5 bases). Trimming took off 5 bases at V and 0 bases at J, with 14 bases between the two ends. Germline values: CDR1 MGHRA, CDR2 YSYEKL. CDR3 size: 15 residues.

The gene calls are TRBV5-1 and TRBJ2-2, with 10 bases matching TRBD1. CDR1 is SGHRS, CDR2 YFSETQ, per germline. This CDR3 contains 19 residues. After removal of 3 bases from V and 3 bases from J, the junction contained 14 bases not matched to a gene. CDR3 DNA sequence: TGCGCCAGCAGCTCCTGGACAGGGGGATTAGGGAGTGACACCGGGGAGCTGTTTTTT. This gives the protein CASSSWTGGLGSDTGELFF.

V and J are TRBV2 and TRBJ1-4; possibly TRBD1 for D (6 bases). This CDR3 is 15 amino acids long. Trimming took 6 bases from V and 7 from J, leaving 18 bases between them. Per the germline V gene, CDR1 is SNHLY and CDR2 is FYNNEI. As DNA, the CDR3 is TGTGCCAGCAGAGATTGGACAGCCGAGACTGAAAAACTGTTTTTT. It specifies CASRDWTAETEKLFF. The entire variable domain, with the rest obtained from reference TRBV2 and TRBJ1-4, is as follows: EPEVTQTPSHQVTQMGQEVILRCVPISNHLYFYWYRQILGQKVEFLVSFYNNEISEKSEIFDDQFSVERPDGSNFTLKIRSTKLEDSAMYFCASRDWTAETEKLFFGSGTQLSVL.

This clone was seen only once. Here the CDR3 reads CASSEGGPVYGYTF. The CDR3 nucleotides read TGTGCCAGCAGTGAAGGCGGCCCGGTCTATGGCTACACCTTC. The gene calls are TRBV2 and TRBJ1-2; D gene uncertain. V lost 1 base, J lost 4 bases, and 10 bases lay in between. This CDR3 is 14 amino acids long. Looked up from germline, CDR1 is SNHLY and CDR2 is FYNNEI.

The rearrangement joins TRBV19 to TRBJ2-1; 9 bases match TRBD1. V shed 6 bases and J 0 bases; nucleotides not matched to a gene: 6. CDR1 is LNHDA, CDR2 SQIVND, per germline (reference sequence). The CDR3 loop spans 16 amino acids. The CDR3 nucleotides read TGTGCCAGTAGGGACAGGGGCTTAAGCTCCTACAATGAGCAGTTCTTC. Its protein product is CASRDRGLSSYNEQFF.